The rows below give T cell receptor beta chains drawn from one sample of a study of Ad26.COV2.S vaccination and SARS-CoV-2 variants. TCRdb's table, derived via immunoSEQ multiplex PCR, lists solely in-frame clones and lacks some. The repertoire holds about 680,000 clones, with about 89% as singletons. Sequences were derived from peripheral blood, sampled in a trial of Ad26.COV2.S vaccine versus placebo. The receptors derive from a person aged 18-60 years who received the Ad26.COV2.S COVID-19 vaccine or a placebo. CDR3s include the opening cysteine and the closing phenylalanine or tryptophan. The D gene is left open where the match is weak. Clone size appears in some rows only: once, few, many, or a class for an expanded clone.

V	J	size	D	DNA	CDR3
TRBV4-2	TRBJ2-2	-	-	TGTGCCAGCAGCCAAGCACAGGGCGATTACGCGAACACCGGGGAGCTGTTTTTT	CASSQAQGDYANTGELFF
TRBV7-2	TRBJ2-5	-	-	TGTGCCAGCAGCTTGAGGACTGACGGATACGCAGAGACCCAGTACTTC	CASSLRTDGYAETQYF
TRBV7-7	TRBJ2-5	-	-	TGTGCTAGCAGCTTAGAAGTAGGCTCTCAAGAGACCCAGTACTTC	CASSLEVGSQETQYF
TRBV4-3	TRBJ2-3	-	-	TGCGCCAGCAGCCAAGAGGAGGGGCGAGGAGATACGCAGTATTTT	CASSQEEGRGDTQYF
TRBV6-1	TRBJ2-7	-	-	TGTGCCAGCAGTGACGGGCAGGACTACGAGCAGTACTTC	CASSDGQDYEQYF
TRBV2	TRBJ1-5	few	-	TGTGCCAGCAGTGCCGGGGCAGGGAGGAATCAGCCCCAGCATTTT	CASSAGAGRNQPQHF
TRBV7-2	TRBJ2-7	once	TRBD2	TGTGCCAGCAGCTTAGCAAGACTAGCAGTCTACGAGCAGTACTTC	CASSLARLAVYEQYF
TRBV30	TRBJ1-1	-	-	TGTGCCTGGACTTTGGGTGACACTGAAGCTTTCTTT	CAWTLGDTEAFF
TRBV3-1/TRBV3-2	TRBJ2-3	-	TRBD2	TGTGCCAGCAGCAAGCGGGGGGGCGGTACAGATACGCAGTATTTT	CASSKRGGGTDTQYF
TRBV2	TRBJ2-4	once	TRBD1	TGTGCCAGCAGTCCTAGGGGGCGCGAAGCCAAAAACATTCAGTACTTC	CASSPRGREAKNIQYF
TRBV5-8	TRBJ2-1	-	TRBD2	TGTGCCTCCCCGGGGGGGGAATACAATGAGCAGTTCTTC	CASPGGEYNEQFF
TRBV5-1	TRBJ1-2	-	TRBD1	TGCGCCAGCAGCCGCGGACAGGGCGATGGCTACACCTTC	CASSRGQGDGYTF
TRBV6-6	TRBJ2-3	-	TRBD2	TGTGCCAGCAGAACTAGCGGGGGGACAGATACGCAGTATTTT	CASRTSGGTDTQYF
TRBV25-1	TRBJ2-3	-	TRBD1	TGTGCCAGCAGGAGGGACAGGGGGAAGGATACGCAGTATTTT	CASRRDRGKDTQYF
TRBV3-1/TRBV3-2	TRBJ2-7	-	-	TGTGCCAGCAGCCAAGGGGCAGAGGGGCCCTCCTACGAGCAGTACTTC	CASSQGAEGPSYEQYF
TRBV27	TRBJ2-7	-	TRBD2	TGTGCCAGCAGGGGGAGCGGGGGGGGCTACGAGCAGTACTTC	CASRGSGGGYEQYF
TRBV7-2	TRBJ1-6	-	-	TGTGCCAGCAGCTTGACGATAATGGATTCACCCCTCCACTTT	CASSLTIMDSPLHF
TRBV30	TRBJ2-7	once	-	TGTGCCTGGAGTGGTTTCAGGGGGGCCTACGAGCAGTACTTC	CAWSGFRGAYEQYF
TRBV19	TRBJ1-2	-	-	TGTGCCACCTATTCAGGGACCTATGGCTACACCTTC	CATYSGTYGYTF
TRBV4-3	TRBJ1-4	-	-	TGCGCCAGCAGCCAAGACCGAGCAACTAATGAAAAACTGTTTTTT	CASSQDRATNEKLFF
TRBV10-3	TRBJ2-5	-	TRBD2	TGTGCCATCGGGATCCCGACCGCCACTAGCGGGAGGGGACAAGAGACCCAGTACTTC	CAIGIPTATSGRGQETQYF
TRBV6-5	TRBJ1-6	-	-	TGTGCCAGCAGACCTTATAATTCACCCCTCCACTTT	CASRPYNSPLHF
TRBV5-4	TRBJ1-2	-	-	TGTGCCAGCAGCCCGGACAGTTCTAACTATGGCTACACCTTC	CASSPDSSNYGYTF